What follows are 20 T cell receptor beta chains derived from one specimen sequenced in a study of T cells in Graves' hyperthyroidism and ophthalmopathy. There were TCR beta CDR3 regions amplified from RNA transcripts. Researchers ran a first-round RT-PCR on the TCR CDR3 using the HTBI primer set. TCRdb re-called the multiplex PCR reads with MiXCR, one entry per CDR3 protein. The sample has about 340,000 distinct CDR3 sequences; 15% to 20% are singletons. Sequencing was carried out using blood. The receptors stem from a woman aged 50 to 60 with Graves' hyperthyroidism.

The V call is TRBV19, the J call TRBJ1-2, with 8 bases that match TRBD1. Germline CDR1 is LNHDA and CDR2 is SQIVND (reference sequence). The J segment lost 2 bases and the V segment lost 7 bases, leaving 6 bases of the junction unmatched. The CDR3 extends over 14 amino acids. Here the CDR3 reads CASTEDRDNYGYTF. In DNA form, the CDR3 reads TGTGCCAGTACTGAGGACAGGGACAACTATGGCTACACCTTC.

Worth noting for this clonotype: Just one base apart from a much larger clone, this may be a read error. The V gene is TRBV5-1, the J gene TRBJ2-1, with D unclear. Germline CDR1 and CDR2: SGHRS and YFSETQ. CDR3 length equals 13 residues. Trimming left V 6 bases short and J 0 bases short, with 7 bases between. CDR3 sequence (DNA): TGCGCCAGCAAAGCGAGCTCCTACAATGAGCAGTTCTTC. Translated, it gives CASKASSYNEQFF.

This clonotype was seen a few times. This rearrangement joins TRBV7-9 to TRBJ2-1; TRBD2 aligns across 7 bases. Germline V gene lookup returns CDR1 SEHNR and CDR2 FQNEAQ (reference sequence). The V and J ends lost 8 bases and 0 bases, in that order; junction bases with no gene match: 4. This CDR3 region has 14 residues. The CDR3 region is CASGGVSSYNEQFF. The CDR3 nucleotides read TGTGCCAGCGGGGGGGTGAGCTCCTACAATGAGCAGTTCTTC.

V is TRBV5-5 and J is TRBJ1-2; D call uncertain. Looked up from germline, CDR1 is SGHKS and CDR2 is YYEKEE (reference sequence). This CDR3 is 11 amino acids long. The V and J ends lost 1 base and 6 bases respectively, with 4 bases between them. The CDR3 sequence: CASSLSDGYTF. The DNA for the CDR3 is TGTGCCAGCAGCTTGTCGGATGGCTACACCTTC.

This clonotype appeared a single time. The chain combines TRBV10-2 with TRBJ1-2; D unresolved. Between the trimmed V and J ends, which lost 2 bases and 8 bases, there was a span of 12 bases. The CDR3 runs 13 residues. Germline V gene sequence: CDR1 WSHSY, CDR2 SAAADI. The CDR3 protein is CASSEDLFLGYTF. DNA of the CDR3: TGCGCCAGCAGTGAGGACCTTTTTTTGGGCTACACCTTC.

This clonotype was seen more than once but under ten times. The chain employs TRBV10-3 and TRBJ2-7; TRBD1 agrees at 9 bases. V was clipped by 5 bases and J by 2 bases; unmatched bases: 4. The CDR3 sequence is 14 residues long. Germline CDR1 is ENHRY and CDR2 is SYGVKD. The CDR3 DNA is TGTGCCATCAGTCCGGGACAGGGTACCTACGAGCAGTACTTC. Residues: CAISPGQGTYEQYF.

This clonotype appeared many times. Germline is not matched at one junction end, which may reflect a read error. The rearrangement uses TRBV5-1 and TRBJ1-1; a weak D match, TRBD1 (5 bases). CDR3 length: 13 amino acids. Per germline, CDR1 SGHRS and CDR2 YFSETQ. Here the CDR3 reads CASSLDGGTEAFF. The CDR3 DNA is TGTGCCAGCAGCTTAGACGGGGGGACTGAAGCTTTCTTT.

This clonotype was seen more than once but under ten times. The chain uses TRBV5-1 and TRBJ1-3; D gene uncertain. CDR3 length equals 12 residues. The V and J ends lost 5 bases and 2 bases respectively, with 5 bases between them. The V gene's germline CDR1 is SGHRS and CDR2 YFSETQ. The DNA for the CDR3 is TGCGCCAGCAGGGGAACTGGAAACACCATATATTTT. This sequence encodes CASRGTGNTIYF. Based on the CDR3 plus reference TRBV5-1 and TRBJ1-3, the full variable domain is KAGVTQTPRYLIKTRGQQVTLSCSPISGHRSVSWYQQTPGQGLQFLFEYFSETQRNKGNFPGRFSGRQFSNSRSEMNVSTLELGDSALYLCASRGTGNTIYFGEGSWLTVV.

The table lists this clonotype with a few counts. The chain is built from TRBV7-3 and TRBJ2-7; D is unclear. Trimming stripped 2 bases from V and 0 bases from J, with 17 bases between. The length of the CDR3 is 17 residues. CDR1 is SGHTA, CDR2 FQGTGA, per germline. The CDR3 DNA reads TGTGCCAGCAGCTTATCGGTTTTCCAATCACACTCCTACGAGCAGTACGTC. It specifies CASSLSVFQSHSYEQYV.

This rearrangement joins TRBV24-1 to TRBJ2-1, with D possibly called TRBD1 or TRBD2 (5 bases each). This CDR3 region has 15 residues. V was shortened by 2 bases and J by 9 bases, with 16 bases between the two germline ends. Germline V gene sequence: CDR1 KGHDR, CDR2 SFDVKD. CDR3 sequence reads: CATSDYGTGRGEQFF. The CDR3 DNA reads TGTGCCACCAGTGATTACGGGACCGGTCGGGGTGAGCAGTTCTTC.

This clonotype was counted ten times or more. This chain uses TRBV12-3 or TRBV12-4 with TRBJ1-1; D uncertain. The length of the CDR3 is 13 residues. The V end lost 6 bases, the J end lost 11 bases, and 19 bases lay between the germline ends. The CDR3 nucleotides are TGTGCCAGCAGCCAATTCGGGCCCCCGGGGGCTTTCTTT. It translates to CASSQFGPPGAFF.

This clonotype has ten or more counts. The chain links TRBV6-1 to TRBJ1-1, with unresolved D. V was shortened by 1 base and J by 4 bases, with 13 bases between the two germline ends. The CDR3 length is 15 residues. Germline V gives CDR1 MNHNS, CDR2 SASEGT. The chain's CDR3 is CASSEGRLEGTEAFF. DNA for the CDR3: TGTGCCAGCAGTGAAGGGCGACTGGAGGGCACTGAAGCTTTCTTT.

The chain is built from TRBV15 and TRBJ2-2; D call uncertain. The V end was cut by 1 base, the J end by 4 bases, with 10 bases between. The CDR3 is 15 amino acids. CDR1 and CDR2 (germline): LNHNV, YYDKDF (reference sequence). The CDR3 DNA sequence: TGTGCCACCAGCAGAGCGCGACTTCTCACCGGGGAGCTGTTTTTT. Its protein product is CATSRARLLTGELFF.

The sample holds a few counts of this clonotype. CDR3 bases: TGTGCCAGCGCCGGGGGGTCGAACACCGGGGAGCTGTTTTTT. This encodes CASAGGSNTGELFF. V usage is TRBV7-9 and J usage is TRBJ2-2, with 7 nucleotides matching TRBD2. V dropped 8 bases and J dropped 0; count of bases not matched to a gene: 3. CDR1 and CDR2 from the germline V gene are SEHNR and FQNEAQ (reference sequence). The CDR3 contains 14 residues.

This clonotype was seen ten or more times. The DNA for the CDR3 is TGTGCCAGCAGCTTAGGGGTCGTAGGGGCGGGCTACGAGCAGTACGTC. Translation: CASSLGVVGAGYEQYV. The V call is TRBV11-2, the J call TRBJ2-7; possibly TRBD1 or TRBD2 for D (5 bases each). Trimming left V 1 base short and J 3 bases short, with 16 bases between. Germline V gene lookup returns CDR1 SGHAT and CDR2 FQNNGV. CDR3 size: 16 residues.

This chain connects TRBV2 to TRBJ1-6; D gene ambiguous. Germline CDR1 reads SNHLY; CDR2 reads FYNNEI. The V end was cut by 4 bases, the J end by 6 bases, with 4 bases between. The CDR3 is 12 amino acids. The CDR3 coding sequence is TGTGCCAGCAGTGGTCCTAATTCACCCCTCCACTTT. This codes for CASSGPNSPLHF.

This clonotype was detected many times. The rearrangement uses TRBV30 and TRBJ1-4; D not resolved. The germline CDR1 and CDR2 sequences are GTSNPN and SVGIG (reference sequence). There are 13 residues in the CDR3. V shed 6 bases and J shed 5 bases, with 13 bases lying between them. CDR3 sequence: CACTSPGNEKLFF. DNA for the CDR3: TGTGCCTGTACAAGCCCGGGGAATGAAAAACTGTTTTTT.

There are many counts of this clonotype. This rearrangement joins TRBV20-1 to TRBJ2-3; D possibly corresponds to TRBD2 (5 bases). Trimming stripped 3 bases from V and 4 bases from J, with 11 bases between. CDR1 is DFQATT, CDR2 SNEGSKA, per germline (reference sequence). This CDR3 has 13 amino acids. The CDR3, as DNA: TGCAGTGCTAGGGGCGTGGGAGCAGATACGCAGTATTTT. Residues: CSARGVGADTQYF.

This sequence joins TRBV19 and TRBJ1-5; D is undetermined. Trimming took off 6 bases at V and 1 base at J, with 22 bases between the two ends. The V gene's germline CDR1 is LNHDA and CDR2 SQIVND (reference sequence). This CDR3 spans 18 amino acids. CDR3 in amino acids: CASSAGDVGLGSNQPQHF. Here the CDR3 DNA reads TGTGCCAGTAGCGCAGGCGATGTTGGGTTGGGAAGCAATCAGCCCCAGCATTTT.

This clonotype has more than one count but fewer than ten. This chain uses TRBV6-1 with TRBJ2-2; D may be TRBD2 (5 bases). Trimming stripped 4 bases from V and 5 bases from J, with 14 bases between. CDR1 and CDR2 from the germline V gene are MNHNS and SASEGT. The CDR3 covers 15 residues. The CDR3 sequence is CASSVYEEATGELFF. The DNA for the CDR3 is TGTGCCAGCAGTGTATATGAGGAGGCGACCGGGGAGCTGTTTTTT.